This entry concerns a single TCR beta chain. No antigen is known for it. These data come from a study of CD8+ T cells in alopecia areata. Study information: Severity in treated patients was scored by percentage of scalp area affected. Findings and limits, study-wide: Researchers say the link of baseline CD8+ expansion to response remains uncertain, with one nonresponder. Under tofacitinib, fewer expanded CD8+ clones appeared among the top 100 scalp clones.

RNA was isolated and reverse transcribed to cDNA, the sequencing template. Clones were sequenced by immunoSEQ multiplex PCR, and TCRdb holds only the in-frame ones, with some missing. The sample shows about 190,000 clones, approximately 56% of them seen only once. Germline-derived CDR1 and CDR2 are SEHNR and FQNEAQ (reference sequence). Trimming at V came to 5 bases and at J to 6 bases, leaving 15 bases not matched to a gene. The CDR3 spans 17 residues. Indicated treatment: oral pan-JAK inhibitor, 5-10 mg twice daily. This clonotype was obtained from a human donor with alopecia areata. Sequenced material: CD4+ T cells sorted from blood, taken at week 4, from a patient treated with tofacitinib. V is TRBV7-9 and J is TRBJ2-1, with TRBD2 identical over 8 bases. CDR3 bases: TGTGCCAGCAGCAGGAGGTGGCGGGAGGCCGGGGGCAATGAGCAGTTCTTC. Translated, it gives CASSRRWREAGGNEQFF.